The clone carrying this T cell receptor (beta chain) was observed many times. Its target is unknown. The sample comes from a study of CD8 T cells in ankylosing spondylitis. General study points: From matched ankylosing spondylitis synovial fluid, disease-linked clones were reportedly recovered at significantly enriched levels. Ankylosing spondylitis blood seemed to carry a telltale TCR beta motif made of several highly homologous variants.

Looked up from germline, CDR1 is DFQATT and CDR2 is SNEGSKA (reference sequence). V was pared by 1 base and J by 1 base, with 7 bases between. The CDR3 runs 13 residues. With molecular barcodes, quantitative 5'-RACE was used to make the TCR beta libraries. TCRdb re-called the 5' RACE reads with MiXCR, one entry per CDR3 protein. The table includes a few hundred thousand distinct CDR3 sequences, about a fifth detected once. The sample comprised blood, either unsorted or a sorted T cell fraction (not recorded which). The chain recombines TRBV20-1 with TRBJ1-1; no definite D call. This sequence originates from a male donor with ankylosing spondylitis. The CDR3 DNA reads as TGCAGTGCTAGAGGTCCGGAGAACACTGAAGCTTTCTTT. It codes for CSARGPENTEAFF.